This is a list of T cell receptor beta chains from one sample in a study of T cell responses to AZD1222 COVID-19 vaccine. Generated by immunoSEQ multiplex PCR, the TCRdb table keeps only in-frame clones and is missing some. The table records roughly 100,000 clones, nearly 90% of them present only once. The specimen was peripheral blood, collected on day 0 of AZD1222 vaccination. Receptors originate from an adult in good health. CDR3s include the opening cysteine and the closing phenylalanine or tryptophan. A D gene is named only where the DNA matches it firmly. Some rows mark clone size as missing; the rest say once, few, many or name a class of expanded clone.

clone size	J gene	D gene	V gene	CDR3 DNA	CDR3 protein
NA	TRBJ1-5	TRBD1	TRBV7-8	TGTGCCAGCAGCTTAGATTCGACAGGGACCCAGCATTTT	CASSLDSTGTQHF
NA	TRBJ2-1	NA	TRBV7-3	TGTGCCAGCAGCCCCGGGCTGGACCCCTACAATGAGCAGTTCTTC	CASSPGLDPYNEQFF
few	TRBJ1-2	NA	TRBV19	TGTGCCAGTATGGCCGGGATCTATCCTAACTATGGCTACACCTTC	CASMAGIYPNYGYTF
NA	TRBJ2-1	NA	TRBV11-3	TGTGCCAGCAGCCCCGGACCCTACAATGAGCAGTTCTTC	CASSPGPYNEQFF
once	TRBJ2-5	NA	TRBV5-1	TGTGCCAGCAGCTTGGGGGGACAGACGATGGAGACCCAGTACTTC	CASSLGGQTMETQYF
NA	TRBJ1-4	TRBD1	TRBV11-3	TGTGCCAGCAGCTCCTCCGGGACAGGGATTGAAAAACTGTTTTTT	CASSSSGTGIEKLFF
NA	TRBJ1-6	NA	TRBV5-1	TGCGCCAGCAGCTTAGGAGACCTTAATTCACCCCTCCACTTT	CASSLGDLNSPLHF
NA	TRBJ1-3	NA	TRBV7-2	TGTGCCAGCAGCCCCGGGACGACTGGAAACACCATATATTTT	CASSPGTTGNTIYF
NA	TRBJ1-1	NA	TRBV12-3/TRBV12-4	TGTGCCAGCAGTTTCAGCCTTGAAGCTTTCTTT	CASSFSLEAFF
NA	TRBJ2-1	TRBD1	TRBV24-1	TGTGCCACCAGTGAACCGACCGGGACAGGGGATCTCTTCTACAATGAGCAGTTCTTC	CATSEPTGTGDLFYNEQFF
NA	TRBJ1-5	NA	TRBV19	TGTGCCAGTAGTATGGGGGGGGCCAATCAGCCCCAGCATTTT	CASSMGGANQPQHF
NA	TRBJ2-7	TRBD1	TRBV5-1	TGCGCCAGCAGCAGCCGGACAGGGGACTACGAGCAGTACTTC	CASSSRTGDYEQYF
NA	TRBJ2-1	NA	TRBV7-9	TGTGCCAGCACTGATCTATCCGGGATCTACAATGAGCAGTTCTTC	CASTDLSGIYNEQFF
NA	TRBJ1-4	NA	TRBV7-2	TGTGCCAGCAGCTTAGATGGGACTAATGAAAAACTGTTTTTT	CASSLDGTNEKLFF
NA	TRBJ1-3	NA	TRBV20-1	TGCAGTGCTAGTAGCCTGATCCTCGGGACATCTGGAAACACCATATATTTT	CSASSLILGTSGNTIYF
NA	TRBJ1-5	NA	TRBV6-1	TGTGCCAGCAGTGAGGACGGGAATCAGCCCCAGCATTTT	CASSEDGNQPQHF
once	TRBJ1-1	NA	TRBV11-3	TGTGCCAGCACTCCGGACTGGAACACTGAAGCTTTCTTT	CASTPDWNTEAFF
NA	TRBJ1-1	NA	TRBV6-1	TGTGCCAGCAGTGAAGTCAGGGGTGAAGCTTTCTTT	CASSEVRGEAFF
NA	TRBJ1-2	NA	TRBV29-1	TGCAGCGTTGAGGGTAGGCAGAGGGGCTACACCTTC	CSVEGRQRGYTF
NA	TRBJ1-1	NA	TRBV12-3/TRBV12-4	TGTGCCAGCAGGGTAGTAGGCGAAGCTTTCTTT	CASRVVGEAFF
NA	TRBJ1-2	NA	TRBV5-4	TGTGCCAGCAGCTTCCGGGGTGGGGGCTACACCTTC	CASSFRGGGYTF
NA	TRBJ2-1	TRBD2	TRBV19	TGTGCCAGTAGTATAGGTAGCGGGAGTAAGGCCTCCTACAATGAGCAGTTCTTC	CASSIGSGSKASYNEQFF
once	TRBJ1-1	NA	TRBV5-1	TGTGCCAGCAGCTTCCGGGGCACTGAAGCTTTCTTT	CASSFRGTEAFF
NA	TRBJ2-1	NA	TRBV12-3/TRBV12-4	TGTGCCAGCAGTGTAATCAATGAGCAGTTCTTC	CASSVINEQFF
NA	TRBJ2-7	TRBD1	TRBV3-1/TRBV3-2	TGTGCCAGCAGCCAACCCCCGCCCGGCGGCAGGGGGTACGAGCAGTACTTC	CASSQPPPGGRGYEQYF
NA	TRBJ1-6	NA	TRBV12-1	TGTGCCAGCAGCTCCTGGACGAGGGTAAGTAGGTCACCCCTCCACTTT	CASSSWTRVSRSPLHF
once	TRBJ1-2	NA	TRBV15	TGTGCCACCAGCAGAGATAATGGTTTTGGCTACACCTTC	CATSRDNGFGYTF
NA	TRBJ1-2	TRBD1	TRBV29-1	TGCAGCGTTGAAAGGACAGGGGATGGCTACACCTTC	CSVERTGDGYTF
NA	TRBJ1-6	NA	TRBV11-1	TGTGCCAGCAGCGGATCGGGGGCAGTTAATTCACCCCTCCACTTT	CASSGSGAVNSPLHF
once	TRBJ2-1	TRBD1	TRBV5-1	TGCGCCAGCAGCTCCTACCGGGACAGGGAGCGGAAGCAGTTCTTC	CASSSYRDRERKQFF
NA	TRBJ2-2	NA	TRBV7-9	TGTGCCAGCAGAGATTTGCTGAGGGCGAACACCGGGGAGCTGTTTTTT	CASRDLLRANTGELFF
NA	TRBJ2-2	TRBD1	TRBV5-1	TGTGCCAGCAGGTCCGGGACAGTCGGTACCGGGGAGCTGTTTTTT	CASRSGTVGTGELFF
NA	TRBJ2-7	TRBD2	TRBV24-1	TGTGCCACCAGTGATTGGGGAGGGAACTACGAGCAGTACTTC	CATSDWGGNYEQYF
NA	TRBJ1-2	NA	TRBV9	TGTGCCAGCAGCGTAGCTCCCAGGGGCTATGGCTACACCTTC	CASSVAPRGYGYTF
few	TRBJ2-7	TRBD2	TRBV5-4	TGTGCCAGCAGCCCTCAAAGACTAGCGGGGACCTACGAGCAGTACTTC	CASSPQRLAGTYEQYF
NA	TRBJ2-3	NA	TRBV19	TGTGCCAGTAGTATTGATCAGGGGCTCACAGATACGCAGTATTTT	CASSIDQGLTDTQYF
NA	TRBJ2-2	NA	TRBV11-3	TGTGCCAGCAGCGGGTTCGCATGGGAGTCGAACACCGGGGAGCTGTTTTTT	CASSGFAWESNTGELFF
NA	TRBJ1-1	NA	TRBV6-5	TGTGCCAGTAGACAGGCGTGGGCTTTCTTT	CASRQAWAFF
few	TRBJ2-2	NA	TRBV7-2	TGTGCCAGCAGTCCCGCGGGGAACACCGGGGAGCTGTTTTTT	CASSPAGNTGELFF
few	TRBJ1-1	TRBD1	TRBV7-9	TGTGCCAGCAGCCCAAGGGACAGGGGATGGACGAACACTGAAGCTTTCTTT	CASSPRDRGWTNTEAFF
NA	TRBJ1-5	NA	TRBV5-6	TGTGCCAGCAGCTTGGGTCAGAATCAGCCCCAGCATTTT	CASSLGQNQPQHF
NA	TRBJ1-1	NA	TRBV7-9	TGTGCCAGCAGCTTACGAAACCTCCGCCCTGAAGCTTTCTTT	CASSLRNLRPEAFF
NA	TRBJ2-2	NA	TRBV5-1	TGCGCCAGCAGCTTGGATGGCGGGGTGAACACCGGGGAGCTGTTTTTT	CASSLDGGVNTGELFF
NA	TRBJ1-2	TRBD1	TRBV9	TGTGCCAGCAGCCCTCAAGGAGCGGGACAGAACTATGGCTACACCTTC	CASSPQGAGQNYGYTF
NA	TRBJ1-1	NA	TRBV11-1	TGTGCCAGCAGCTTAGGATTGAACACTGAAGCTTTCTTT	CASSLGLNTEAFF
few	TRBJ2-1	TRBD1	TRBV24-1	TGTGCCACCAGTGATTTCAGGGACAGGGGTAGTCCCAATGAGCAGTTCTTC	CATSDFRDRGSPNEQFF
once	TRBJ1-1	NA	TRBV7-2	TGTGCCAGCAGCTTCGGGGGTAGGGGCACTGAAGCTTTCTTT	CASSFGGRGTEAFF
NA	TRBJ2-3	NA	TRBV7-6	TGTGCCAGCAGCTCCACCCCCACAGATACGCAGTATTTT	CASSSTPTDTQYF
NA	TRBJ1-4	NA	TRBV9	TGTGCCAGCAGCCCCTCCGGACAGCTTAATGAAAAACTGTTTTTT	CASSPSGQLNEKLFF
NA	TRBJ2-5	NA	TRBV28	TGTGCCAGCAGTTCTCCGGCCTACGGGGAGACCCAGTACTTC	CASSSPAYGETQYF
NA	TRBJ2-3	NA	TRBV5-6	TGTGCCAGCCTCGAAAGGCGCACAGATACGCAGTATTTT	CASLERRTDTQYF
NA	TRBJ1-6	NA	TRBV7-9	TGTGCCAGCAGCTTAGGACAAGGCGGACTGGACCTCCACTTT	CASSLGQGGLDLHF
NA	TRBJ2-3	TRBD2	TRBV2	TGTGCCAGCAGTGAACGAAAACGGGGTACCGGGACTAGCGGGAGAGGTCGGCTGACAGATACGCAGTATTTT	CASSERKRGTGTSGRGRLTDTQYF
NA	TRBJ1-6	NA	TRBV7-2	TGTGCCAGCAGCTTAAGTCGGCAGGGATTCTATAATTCACCCCTCCACTTT	CASSLSRQGFYNSPLHF
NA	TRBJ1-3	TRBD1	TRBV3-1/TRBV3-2	TGTGCCAGCAGCCAAGACGACAGGGCTGGAAACACCATATATTTT	CASSQDDRAGNTIYF
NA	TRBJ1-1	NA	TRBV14	TGTGCCAGCAGCCAATGGCAGGGGTGGACTGAAGCTTTCTTT	CASSQWQGWTEAFF
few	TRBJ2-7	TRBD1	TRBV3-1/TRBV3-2	TGTGCCAGCAGCGAAGGCCGGGCAGGGGGTGCCTACGAGCAGTACTTC	CASSEGRAGGAYEQYF